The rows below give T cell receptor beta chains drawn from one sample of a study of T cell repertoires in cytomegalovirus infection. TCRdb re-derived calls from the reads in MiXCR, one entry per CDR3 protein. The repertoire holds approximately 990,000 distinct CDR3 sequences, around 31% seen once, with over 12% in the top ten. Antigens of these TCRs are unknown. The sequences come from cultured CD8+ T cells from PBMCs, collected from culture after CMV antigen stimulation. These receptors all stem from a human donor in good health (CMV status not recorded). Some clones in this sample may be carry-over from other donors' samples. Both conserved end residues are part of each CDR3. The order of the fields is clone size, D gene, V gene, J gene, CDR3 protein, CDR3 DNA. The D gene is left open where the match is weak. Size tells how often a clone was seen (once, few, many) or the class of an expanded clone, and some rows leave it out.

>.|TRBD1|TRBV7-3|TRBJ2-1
CASSRTGTGYYNEQFF
TGTGCCAGCAGCCGGACAGGAACCGGCTACTACAATGAGCAGTTCTTC
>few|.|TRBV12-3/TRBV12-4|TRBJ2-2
CAGGHENTGELFF
TGTGCCGGTGGACACGAGAACACCGGGGAGCTGTTTTTT
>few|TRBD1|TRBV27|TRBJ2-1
CASSRGQGTTEQFF
TGTGCCAGCAGCAGGGGACAGGGAACGACTGAGCAGTTCTTC
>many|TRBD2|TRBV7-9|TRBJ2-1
CASSWTSGDNEQFF
TGTGCCAGCAGCTGGACTAGCGGGGACAATGAGCAGTTCTTC
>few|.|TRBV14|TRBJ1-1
CASSQDFPRGVLEAFF
TGTGCCAGCAGCCAAGACTTCCCCAGGGGAGTACTTGAAGCTTTCTTT
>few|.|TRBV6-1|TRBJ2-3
CASSNGDPDTQYF
TGTGCCAGCAGCAACGGAGACCCAGATACGCAGTATTTT
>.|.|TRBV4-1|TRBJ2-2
CASSQGRGNTGELFF
TGCGCCAGCAGCCAGGGTCGGGGGAACACCGGGGAGCTGTTTTTT
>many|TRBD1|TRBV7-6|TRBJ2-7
CASSLGTGSDEQYF
TGTGCCAGCAGCTTGGGGACAGGATCGGACGAGCAGTACTTC
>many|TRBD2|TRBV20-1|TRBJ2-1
CSARRRAGGPRNEQFF
TGCAGTGCTAGACGAAGAGCGGGGGGGCCGAGGAATGAGCAGTTCTTC
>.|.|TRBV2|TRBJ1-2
CAHVLGPGDGIGYTF
TGTGCCCACGTCCTTGGGCCAGGGGACGGTATTGGCTACACCTTC
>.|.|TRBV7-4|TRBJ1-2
CASSLEAALYGYTF
TGTGCCAGCAGCTTAGAAGCGGCCCTGTATGGCTACACCTTC
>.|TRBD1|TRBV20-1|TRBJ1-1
CSARDLATGYTEAFF
TGCAGTGCTAGAGATCTAGCGACAGGGTACACTGAAGCTTTCTTT
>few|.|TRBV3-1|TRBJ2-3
CASSQDYGGTDTQYF
TGTGCCAGCAGCCAAGATTATGGGGGCACAGATACGCAGTATTTT
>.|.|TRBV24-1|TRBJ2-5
CATARGSGETQYF
TGTGCCACCGCCCGGGGGAGTGGTGAGACCCAGTACTTC
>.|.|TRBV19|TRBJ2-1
CASGIDLWNEQFF
TGTGCCAGTGGGATTGATCTCTGGAATGAGCAGTTCTTC
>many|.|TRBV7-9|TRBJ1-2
CASSQGQAYGYTF
TGTGCCAGCAGCCAGGGGCAAGCCTATGGCTACACCTTC
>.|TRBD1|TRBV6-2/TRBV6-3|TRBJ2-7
CASSGTASYEQYF
TGTGCCAGCAGTGGGACAGCTTCCTACGAGCAGTACTTC
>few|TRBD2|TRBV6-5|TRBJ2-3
CASRVGTSGDNTQYF
TGTGCCAGCAGGGTCGGGACTAGCGGGGATAATACGCAGTATTTT
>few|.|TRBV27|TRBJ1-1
CASSYSGPTEAFF
TGTGCCAGCAGTTACTCCGGGCCTACTGAAGCTTTCTTT
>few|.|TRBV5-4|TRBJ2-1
CASSPRETGNEQFF
TGTGCCAGCAGCCCTCGGGAGACCGGCAATGAGCAGTTCTTT
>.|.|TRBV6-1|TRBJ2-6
CASSELQVWDQLPGANVLTF
TGTGCCAGCAGTGAATTACAGGTTTGGGACCAGCTCCCTGGGGCCAACGTCCTGACTTTC
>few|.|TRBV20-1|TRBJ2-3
CSAYFGTEGMSTDTQYF
TGCAGTGCCTATTTTGGGACCGAAGGAATGAGCACAGATACGCAGTATTTT
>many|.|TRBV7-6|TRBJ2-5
CASSQLIMTETQYF
TGTGCCAGCAGCCAGCTAATTATGACGGAGACCCAGTACTTC
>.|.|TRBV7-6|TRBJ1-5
CASSLEDGQPQHF
TGTGCCAGCAGTCTCGAGGACGGGCAGCCCCAGCATTTT
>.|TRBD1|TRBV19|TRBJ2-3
CASSIDPGGSTDTQYF
TGTGCCAGTAGTATAGATCCAGGGGGCAGCACAGATACGCAGTATTTT
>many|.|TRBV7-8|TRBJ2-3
CASSGRPTASTDTQYF
TGTGCCAGCAGCGGGAGGCCGACGGCTAGCACAGATACGCAGTATTTT
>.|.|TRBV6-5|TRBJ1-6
CASSYGKGSYNSPLHF
TGTGCCAGCAGTTACGGGAAGGGCTCCTATAATTCACCCCTCCACTTT
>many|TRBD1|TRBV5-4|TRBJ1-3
CASSLGQGTGNTIYF
TGTGCCAGCAGCCTCGGACAGGGGACCGGAAACACCATATATTTT
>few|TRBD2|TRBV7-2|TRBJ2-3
CASSTRTSGGRTDTQYF
TGTGCCAGCAGCACCCGGACTAGCGGGGGAAGGACAGATACGCAGTATTTT
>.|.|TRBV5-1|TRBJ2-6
CASRGPQQTSGANVLTF
TGCGCCTCCCGGGGGCCCCAGCAAACATCTGGGGCCAACGTCCTGACTTTC
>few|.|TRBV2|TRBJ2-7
CASSESPGTPYEQYF
TGTGCCAGCAGTGAATCGCCGGGGACTCCCTACGAGCAGTACTTC